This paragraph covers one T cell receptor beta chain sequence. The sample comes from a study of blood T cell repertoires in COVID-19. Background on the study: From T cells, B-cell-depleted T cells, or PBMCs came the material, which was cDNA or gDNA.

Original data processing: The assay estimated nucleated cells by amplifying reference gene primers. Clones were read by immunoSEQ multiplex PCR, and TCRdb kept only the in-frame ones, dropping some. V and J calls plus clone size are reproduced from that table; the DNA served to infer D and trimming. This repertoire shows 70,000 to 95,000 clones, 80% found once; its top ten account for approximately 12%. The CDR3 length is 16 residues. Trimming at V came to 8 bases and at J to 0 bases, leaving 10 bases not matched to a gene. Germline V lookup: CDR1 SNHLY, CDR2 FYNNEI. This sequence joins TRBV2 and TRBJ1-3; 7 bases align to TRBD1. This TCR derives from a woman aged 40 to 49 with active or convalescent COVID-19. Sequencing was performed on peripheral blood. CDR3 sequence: CASPKTGANSGNTIYF. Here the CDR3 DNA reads TGTGCCAGCCCCAAAACAGGGGCTAACTCTGGAAACACCATATATTTT.